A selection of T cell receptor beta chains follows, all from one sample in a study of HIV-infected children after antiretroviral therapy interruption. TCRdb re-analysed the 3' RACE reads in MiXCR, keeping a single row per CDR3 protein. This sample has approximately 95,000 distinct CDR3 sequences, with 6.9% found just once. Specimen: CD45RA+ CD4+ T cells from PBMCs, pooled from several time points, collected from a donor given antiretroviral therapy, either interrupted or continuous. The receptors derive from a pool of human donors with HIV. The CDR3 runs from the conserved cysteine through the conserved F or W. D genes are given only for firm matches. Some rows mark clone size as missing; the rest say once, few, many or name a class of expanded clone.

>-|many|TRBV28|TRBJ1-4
CATRGSNEKLFF
TGTGCCACAAGGGGGTCTAATGAAAAACTGTTTTTT
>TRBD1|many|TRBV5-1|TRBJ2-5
CASRRTGQETQYF
TGCGCCAGCAGGCGGACAGGCCAAGAGACCCAGTACTTC
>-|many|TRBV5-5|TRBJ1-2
CASSLEPSYGYTF
TGTGCCAGCAGCTTGGAACCAAGCTATGGCTACACCTTC
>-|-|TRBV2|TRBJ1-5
CASRAYSNQPQHF
TGTGCCAGCAGGGCGTATAGCAATCAGCCCCAGCATTTT
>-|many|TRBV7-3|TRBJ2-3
CASSPGGDTQYF
TGTGCCAGCAGTCCGGGTGGAGATACGCAGTATTTT
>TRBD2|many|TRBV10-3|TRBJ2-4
CAIRDSGGPDIQYF
TGTGCCATCAGAGATAGCGGGGGGCCTGACATTCAGTACTTC
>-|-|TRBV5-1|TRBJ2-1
CASSLDTSTYNEQFF
TGCGCCAGCAGCTTGGACACCTCAACCTACAATGAGCAGTTCTTC
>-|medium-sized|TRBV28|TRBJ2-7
CASADRSYEQYF
TGTGCCAGCGCGGATCGCTCCTACGAGCAGTACTTC
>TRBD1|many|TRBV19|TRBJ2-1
CASSGPQGREQFF
TGTGCCAGTAGTGGACCACAGGGGCGCGAGCAGTTCTTC
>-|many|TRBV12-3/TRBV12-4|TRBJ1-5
CASSFALPRLAQGQPQHF
TGTGCCAGCAGTTTCGCACTGCCAAGGCTCGCTCAGGGTCAGCCCCAGCATTTT
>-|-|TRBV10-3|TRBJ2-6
CAIQGAGANVLTF
TGTGCCATCCAGGGAGCCGGGGCCAACGTCCTGACTTTC
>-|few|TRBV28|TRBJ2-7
CASKSPGPSGTYEQYF
TGTGCCAGCAAATCCCCGGGGCCGAGCGGTACCTACGAGCAGTACTTC
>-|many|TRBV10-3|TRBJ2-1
CAISESSSYNEQFF
TGTGCCATCAGTGAGAGCAGCTCCTACAATGAGCAGTTCTTC
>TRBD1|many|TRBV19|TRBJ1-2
CASNNRGRLDDYTF
TGTGCCAGTAACAACAGGGGGCGCCTTGATGACTACACCTTC
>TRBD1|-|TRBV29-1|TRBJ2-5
CTGGGNQETQYF
TGCACAGGGGGCGGAAATCAAGAGACCCAGTACTTC
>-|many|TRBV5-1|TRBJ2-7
CASSLGGRTAEQYF
TGCGCCAGCAGCTTGGGGGGTCGGACAGCCGAGCAGTACTTC
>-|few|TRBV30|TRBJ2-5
CAWREQGRETQYF
TGTGCCTGGAGGGAACAGGGAAGGGAGACCCAGTACTTC
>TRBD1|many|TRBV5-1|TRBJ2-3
CASSERLGQGLSDTQYF
TGCGCCAGCAGCGAGAGACTGGGACAGGGGCTTTCAGATACGCAGTATTTT
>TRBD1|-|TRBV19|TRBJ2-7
CASSNSDRNYEQYF
TGTGCCAGTAGTAACTCGGACAGGAACTACGAGCAGTACTTC
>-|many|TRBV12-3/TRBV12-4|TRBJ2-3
CASSASGPPNPDTQYF
TGTGCCAGCAGTGCCTCCGGGCCCCCTAACCCGGATACGCAGTATTTT
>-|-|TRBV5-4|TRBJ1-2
CASTPGGKYGYTF
TGTGCCAGCACCCCGGGGGGAAAGTATGGCTACACCTTC
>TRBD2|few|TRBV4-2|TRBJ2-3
CASIKGGLAGSTDTQYF
TGTGCCAGCATCAAAGGAGGTCTAGCGGGTAGCACAGATACGCAGTATTTT
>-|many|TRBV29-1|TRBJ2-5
CSVAGTAGLQETQYF
TGCAGCGTCGCCGGGACGGCCGGTCTACAAGAGACCCAGTACTTC
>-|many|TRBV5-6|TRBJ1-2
CASSSPIYGYTF
TGTGCCAGCAGCTCTCCAATCTATGGCTACACCTTC
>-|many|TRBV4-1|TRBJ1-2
CASSQDRANYGYTF
TGCGCCAGCAGCCAAGACAGGGCTAACTATGGCTACACCTTC
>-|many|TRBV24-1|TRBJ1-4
CATSDPGSETNEKLFF
TGTGCCACCAGTGACCCGGGGTCGGAGACTAATGAAAAACTGTTTTTT
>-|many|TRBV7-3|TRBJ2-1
CASSLIGGGLVNEQFF
TGTGCCAGCAGCTTAATCGGAGGAGGGTTGGTAAATGAGCAGTTCTTC
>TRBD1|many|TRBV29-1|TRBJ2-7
CSVSTTGQGHEQYF
TGCAGCGTTTCGACCACGGGACAGGGGCACGAGCAGTACTTC
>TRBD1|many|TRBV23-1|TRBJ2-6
CASSQSGQGVLGANVLTF
TGCGCCAGCAGTCAATCTGGACAGGGAGTCCTCGGGGCCAACGTCCTGACTTTC
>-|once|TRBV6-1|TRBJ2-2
CASRIFTGELFF
TGTGCCAGCAGGATCTTCACCGGGGAGCTGTTTTTT
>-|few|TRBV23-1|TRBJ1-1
CASSHLQGVEAFF
TGCGCCAGCAGTCACTTACAGGGAGTTGAAGCTTTCTTT
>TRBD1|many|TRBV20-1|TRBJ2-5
CSARDAQGASETQYF
TGCAGTGCTAGAGACGCCCAGGGGGCTTCAGAGACCCAGTACTTC
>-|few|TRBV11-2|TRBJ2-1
CASSRGGYYNEQFF
TGTGCCAGCAGCCGAGGCGGCTACTACAATGAGCAGTTCTTC
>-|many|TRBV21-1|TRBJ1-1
CASSKVVGSNTEAFF
TGTGCCAGCAGCAAAGTGGTAGGATCGAACACTGAAGCTTTCTTT
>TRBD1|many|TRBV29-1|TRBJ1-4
CSALTGDEKLFF
TGCAGCGCCCTCACAGGGGACGAAAAACTGTTTTTT
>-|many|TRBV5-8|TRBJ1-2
CASSLTQVYGYTF
TGTGCCAGCAGTTTGACCCAGGTCTATGGCTACACCTTC
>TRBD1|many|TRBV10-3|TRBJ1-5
CAIAARTGGDQPQHF
TGTGCCATCGCCGCAAGGACAGGGGGCGATCAGCCCCAGCATTTT
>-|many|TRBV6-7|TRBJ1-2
CASSYLDRRYGYTF
TGTGCCAGCAGTTACCTCGACAGGCGCTATGGCTACACCTTC
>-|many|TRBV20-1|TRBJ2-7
CSRPISSSF
TGCAGTCGACCCATCTCCTCAAGCTTC
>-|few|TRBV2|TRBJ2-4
CASMVGNIQYF
TGTGCCAGTATGGTTGGCAACATTCAGTACTTC
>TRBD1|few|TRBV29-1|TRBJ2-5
CSASGGEETQYF
TGCAGCGCATCAGGGGGAGAAGAGACCCAGTACTTC